This TCR beta chain was sequenced for a study of control samples from healthy donors and cancer patients. This clone was found a few times. The V gene lost 0 bases and the J gene lost 5 bases, with 10 bases spanning the gap. The CDR3 has 14 residues. Germline V gene lookup returns CDR1 MNHEY and CDR2 SMNVEV (reference sequence). The table came from immunoSEQ multiplex PCR; TCRdb's copy has only in-frame clones and leaves some out. The table shows 85,000 to 90,000 clones, with approximately 86% occurring only once. V and J are TRBV27 and TRBJ1-2; tentative D call: TRBD1 (5 bases). Source material: blood. The clonotype originates from a man aged 30 to 45 in good health. The CDR3 sequence is CASSLSGTFYGYTF. The CDR3 DNA reads TGTGCCAGCAGTTTATCAGGGACCTTTTATGGCTACACCTTC.